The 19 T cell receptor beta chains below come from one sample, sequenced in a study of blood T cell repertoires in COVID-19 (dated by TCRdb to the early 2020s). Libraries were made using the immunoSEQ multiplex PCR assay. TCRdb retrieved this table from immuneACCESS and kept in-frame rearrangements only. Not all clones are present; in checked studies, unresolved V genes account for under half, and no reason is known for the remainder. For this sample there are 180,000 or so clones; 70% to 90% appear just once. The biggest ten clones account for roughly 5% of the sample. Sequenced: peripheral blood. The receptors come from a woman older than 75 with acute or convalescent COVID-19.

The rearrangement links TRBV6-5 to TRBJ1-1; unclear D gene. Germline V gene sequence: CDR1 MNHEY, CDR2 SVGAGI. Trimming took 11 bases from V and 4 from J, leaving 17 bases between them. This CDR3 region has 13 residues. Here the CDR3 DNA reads TGTGCCTTCCGTTCACCGGTGCGCACTGAAGCTTTCTTT. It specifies CAFRSPVRTEAFF.

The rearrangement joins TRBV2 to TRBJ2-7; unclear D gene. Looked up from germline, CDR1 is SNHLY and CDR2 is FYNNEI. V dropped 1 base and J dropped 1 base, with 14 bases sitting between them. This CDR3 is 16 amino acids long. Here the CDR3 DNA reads TGTGCCAGCAGTGAAGAAGCGACTTATATGTCCTACGAGCAGTACTTC. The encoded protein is CASSEEATYMSYEQYF. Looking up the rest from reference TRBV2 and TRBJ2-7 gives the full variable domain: EPEVTQTPSHQVTQMGQEVILRCVPISNHLYFYWYRQILGQKVEFLVSFYNNEISEKSEIFDDQFSVERPDGSNFTLKIRSTKLEDSAMYFCASSEEATYMSYEQYFGPGTRLTVT.

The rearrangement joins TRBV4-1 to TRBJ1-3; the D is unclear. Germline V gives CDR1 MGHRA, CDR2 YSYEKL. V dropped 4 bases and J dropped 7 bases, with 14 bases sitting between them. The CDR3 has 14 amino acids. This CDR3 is CASSLTGTDNTIYF. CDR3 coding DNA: TGCGCCAGCAGCCTAACCGGAACAGATAACACCATATATTTT.

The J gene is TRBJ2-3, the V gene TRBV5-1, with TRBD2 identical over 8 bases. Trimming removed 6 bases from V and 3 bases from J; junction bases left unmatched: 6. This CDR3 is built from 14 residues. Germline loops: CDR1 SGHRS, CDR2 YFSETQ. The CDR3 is CASNGLAGTDTQYF. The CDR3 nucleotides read TGCGCCAGCAATGGGCTAGCGGGTACAGATACGCAGTATTTT. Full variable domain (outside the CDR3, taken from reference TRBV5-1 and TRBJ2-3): KAGVTQTPRYLIKTRGQQVTLSCSPISGHRSVSWYQQTPGQGLQFLFEYFSETQRNKGNFPGRFSGRQFSNSRSEMNVSTLELGDSALYLCASNGLAGTDTQYFGPGTRLTVL.

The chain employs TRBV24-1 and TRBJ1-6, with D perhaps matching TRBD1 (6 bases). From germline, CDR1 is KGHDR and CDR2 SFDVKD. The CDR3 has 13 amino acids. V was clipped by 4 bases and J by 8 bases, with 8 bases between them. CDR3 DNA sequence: TGTGCCACCAGTGACGGACAGTATTCACCCCTCCACTTT. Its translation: CATSDGQYSPLHF.

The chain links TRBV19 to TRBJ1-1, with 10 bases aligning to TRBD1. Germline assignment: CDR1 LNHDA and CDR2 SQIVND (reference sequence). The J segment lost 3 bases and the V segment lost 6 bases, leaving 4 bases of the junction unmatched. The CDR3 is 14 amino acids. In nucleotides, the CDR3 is TGTGCCAGTAGAGAGACAGGGGGCCACACTGAAGCTTTCTTT. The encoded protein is CASRETGGHTEAFF.

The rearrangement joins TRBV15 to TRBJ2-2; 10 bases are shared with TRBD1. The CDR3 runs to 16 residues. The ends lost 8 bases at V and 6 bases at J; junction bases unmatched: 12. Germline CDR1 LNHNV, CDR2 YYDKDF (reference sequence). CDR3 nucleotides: TGTGCCACCTCTGTATCCGACAGGGGGCTTTCCGGGGAGCTGTTTTTT. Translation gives CATSVSDRGLSGELFF.

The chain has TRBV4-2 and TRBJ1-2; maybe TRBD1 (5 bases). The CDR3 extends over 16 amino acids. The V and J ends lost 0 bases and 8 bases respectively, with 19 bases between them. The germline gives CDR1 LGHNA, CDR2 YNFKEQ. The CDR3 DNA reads TGTGCCAGCAGCCAAGAGTTGCGGCAGGGATTAAGAGGCTACACCTTC. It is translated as CASSQELRQGLRGYTF.

CDR3 sequence (DNA): TGTGCCAGCACTCCGGGACAGGGGTACAATGAGCAGTTCTTC. As protein: CASTPGQGYNEQFF. V is TRBV7-6 and J is TRBJ2-1; TRBD1 matches 10 bases. Germline V CDR1 and CDR2: SGHVS, FNYEAQ. After removal of 7 bases from V and 4 bases from J, the junction contained 4 bases not matched to a gene. There are 14 residues in the CDR3.

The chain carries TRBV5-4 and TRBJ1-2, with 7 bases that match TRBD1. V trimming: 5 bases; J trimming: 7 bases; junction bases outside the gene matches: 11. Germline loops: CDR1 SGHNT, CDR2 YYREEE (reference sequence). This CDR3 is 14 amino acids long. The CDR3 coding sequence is TGTGCCAGCAGTATTAGCCAGGGGGTTGTTGGCTACACCTTC. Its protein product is CASSISQGVVGYTF.

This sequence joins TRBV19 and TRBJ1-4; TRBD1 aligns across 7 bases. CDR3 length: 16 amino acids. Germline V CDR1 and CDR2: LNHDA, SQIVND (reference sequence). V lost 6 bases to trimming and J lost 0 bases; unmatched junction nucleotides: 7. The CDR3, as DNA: TGTGCCAGTAGACGACAGGGTTTCACAACTAATGAAAAACTGTTTTTT. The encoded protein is CASRRQGFTTNEKLFF.

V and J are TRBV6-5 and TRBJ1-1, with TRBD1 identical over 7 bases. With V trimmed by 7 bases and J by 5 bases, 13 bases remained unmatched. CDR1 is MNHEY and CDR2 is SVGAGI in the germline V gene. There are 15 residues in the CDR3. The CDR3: CASIINRGINTEAFF. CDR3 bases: TGTGCCAGCATTATAAACAGGGGTATCAATACTGAAGCTTTCTTT.

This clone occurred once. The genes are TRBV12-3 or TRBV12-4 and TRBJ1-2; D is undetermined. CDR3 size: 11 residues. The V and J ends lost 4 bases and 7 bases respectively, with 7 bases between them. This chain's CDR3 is CASSYSGGYTF. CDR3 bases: TGTGCCAGCAGTTATTCGGGTGGCTACACCTTC.

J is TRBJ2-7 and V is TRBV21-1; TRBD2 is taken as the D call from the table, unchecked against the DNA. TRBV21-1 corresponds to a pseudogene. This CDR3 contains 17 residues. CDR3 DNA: TGTGCCAGCAGCCCAAGCGGACTAGCGGGAGGGCTCTACGAGCAGTACTTC. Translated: CASSPSGLAGGLYEQYF.

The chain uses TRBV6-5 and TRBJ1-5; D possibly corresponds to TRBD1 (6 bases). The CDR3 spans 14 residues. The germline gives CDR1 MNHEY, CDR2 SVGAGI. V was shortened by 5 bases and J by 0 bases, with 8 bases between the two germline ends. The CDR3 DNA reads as TGTGCCAGCAGTCAACAGGGTAGCAATCAGCCCCAGCATTTT. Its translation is CASSQQGSNQPQHF.

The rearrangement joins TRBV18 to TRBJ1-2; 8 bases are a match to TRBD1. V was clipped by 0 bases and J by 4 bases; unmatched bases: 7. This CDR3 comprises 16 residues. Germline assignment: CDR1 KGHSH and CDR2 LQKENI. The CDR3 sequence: CASSPPPGQGGYGYTF. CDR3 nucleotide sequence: TGTGCCAGCTCACCACCTCCAGGACAGGGTGGCTATGGCTACACCTTC.

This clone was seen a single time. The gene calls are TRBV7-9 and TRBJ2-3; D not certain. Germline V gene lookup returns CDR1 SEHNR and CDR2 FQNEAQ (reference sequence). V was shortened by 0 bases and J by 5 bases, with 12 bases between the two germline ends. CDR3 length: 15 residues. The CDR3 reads CASSLASSAGDTQYF. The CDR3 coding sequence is TGTGCCAGCAGCTTAGCTTCTAGTGCTGGAGATACGCAGTATTTT.

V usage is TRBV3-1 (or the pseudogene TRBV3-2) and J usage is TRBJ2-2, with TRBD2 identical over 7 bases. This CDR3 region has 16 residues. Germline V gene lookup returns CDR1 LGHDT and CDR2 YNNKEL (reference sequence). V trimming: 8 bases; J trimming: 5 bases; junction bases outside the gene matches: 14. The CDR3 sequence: CASRPGTGGGTGELFF. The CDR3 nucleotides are TGTGCCAGCCGCCCGGGGACGGGAGGAGGTACCGGGGAGCTGTTTTTT.

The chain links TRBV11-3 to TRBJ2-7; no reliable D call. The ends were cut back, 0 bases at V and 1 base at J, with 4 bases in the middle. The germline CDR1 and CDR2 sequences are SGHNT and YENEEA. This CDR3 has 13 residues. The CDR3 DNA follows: TGTGCCAGCAGCTTAGACAGTTCCTACGAGCAGTACTTC. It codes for CASSLDSSYEQYF.